The T cell receptor (beta chain) under discussion was sequenced for a study of T cells in women clearing cervical HPV infection. Study-level information: Donors had HPV16-related CIN3 or worse; 2 had invasive cancer.

V was trimmed by 2 bases and J by 2 bases, leaving 12 bases between them. This CDR3 is 15 amino acids long. The germline CDR1 and CDR2 sequences are SNHLY and FYNNEI. Whole-study results and caveats: Effector/memory and HPV-specific T cells were not isolated, and association timing is unknown. Each sample's T-cell count was unknown, possibly confounding richness. Cases carried less TRBV6-7 than controls: about 0.1% versus 0.15%.

About this clone itself: Its target is unknown. The CDR3 goes on 3 residues after the read ends, and that part is filled in from the germline J gene. Other DNA sequences from this sample encode an identical CDR3 as well.

Data came from immunoSEQ multiplex PCR; TCRdb stores just in-frame clones and leaves some out. The sample is made up of approximately 28,000 clones, and the top ten hold 2.5% to 3.5% of it. The sample was blood buffy coat. The receptor was derived from a woman between 18 and 70 years old with a cervical HPV16 infection that either progressed to CIN3+ or cleared (not recorded which). The V and J genes are TRBV2 and TRBJ2-5, with D possibly being TRBD1 (6 bases). CDR3 DNA (partial): TGTGCCAGCAGTGAACAGGGGCAGGGACAAGAGACC. It is translated as CASSEQGQGQET. From start to end, the CDR3 is CASSEQGQGQETQYF. Full variable domain (remainder filled in from reference TRBV2 and TRBJ2-5): EPEVTQTPSHQVTQMGQEVILRCVPISNHLYFYWYRQILGQKVEFLVSFYNNEISEKSEIFDDQFSVERPDGSNFTLKIRSTKLEDSAMYFCASSEQGQGQETQYFGPGTRLLVL.